This section outlines one T cell receptor (beta chain) sequence together with its context. Its antigen is not yet known. Nothing much larger sits one base from this clone, and base qualities are not available. Using the deep immunoSEQ assay, multiplex PCR amplified TCR CDR3 regions from genomic DNA. Extracted genomic DNA from each cell subset was distributed evenly across all wells of several immunoSEQ 96-well plates, and each plate was treated as a replicate. For sorted subsets, approximately 190 ng genomic DNA, equal to about 30,000 T cell genomes, was loaded into each replicate PCR. Purified libraries were quantified with a Qubit 3.0 fluorometer, sized on a Bioanalyzer 2100, and re-quantified with the KAPA Library Quantification kit. Every immunoSEQ 96-well plate was sequenced on a separate single-read 150-cycle Illumina NextSeq 550 flow cell. The authors processed their data as follows. Because only junctional sequences without quality scores were contained in the immunoSEQ output, filtering matching that applied to full-length reads could not be performed. To assign V/J genes and CDR3, sequences were annotated against IMGT germline references using PyIR, a Python wrapper for IgBLAST v1.9. Reads were filtered out if the reads had weak V/J assignments (E-value above 1e-6), no CDR3, stop codons, out-of-frame junctions, or ambiguous translated residues. V3J clonotypes were defined by identical inferred V gene, J gene, and CDR3 amino acid sequence. To compute the percentage overlap between repertoires, the number of shared unique clonotypes was divided by the size of the smaller repertoire. Three approaches were used to assess repertoire richness: RTK rarefaction, the Chao1 estimator, and Recon v2.1 estimates of unobserved clonotypes. Generation probabilities were computed with OLGA for all TCRbeta clonotypes obtained by the gDNA method from several donors. This is the immuneACCESS table as TCRdb keeps it, with only in-frame sequences that have V and J called. A part of the clones is gone; compared with another copy, unresolved V genes explain less than half, and the rest is unexplained. The DNA was the basis for D and trimming; V, J and clone size are from that table. This sample is represented by 2.3 million or so clones; 80% to 95% of them were singletons. The top ten constitute under 0.45% of the sample.

Donors were healthy HIV-negative adults with no recently reported acute infections or vaccinations. Every donor was a Caucasian adult residing in Nashville, Tennessee, USA. CD4+ T cells were enriched by magnetic negative selection; naive cells were then positively selected on CD45RA, and the negative fraction formed the memory subset. Blood was collected by leukapheresis, and PBMCs were isolated by Ficoll-Histopaque density gradient centrifugation and then cryopreserved in liquid nitrogen vapor phase. Purity and quantity of every magnetically sorted T cell population were checked by analytical flow cytometry. From each sorted fraction, genomic DNA was isolated and quantified by UV absorbance on a Nanodrop 2000c. Reading the germline V gene (reference sequence) gives CDR1 SEHNR and CDR2 FQNEAQ. The CDR3, cysteine through phenylalanine, is 15 amino acids long. The DNA shown is the 45-base CDR3, in frame from base 1. Between the V and J ends, shortened by 5 bases and 5 bases respectively, the junction contains 18 bases.

The data derive from a study of shared clonotypes between healthy human individuals (dated by TCRdb to 2018 to 2021). With respect to the entire study: Three men and two women, aged 18 to 49 years, made up the cohort. For each donor, CD4 naive and CD4 memory were each run on three plates, CD8 naive on two plates, and CD8 memory on one plate. Blood TCR repertoires of a handful of healthy adults were deeply sequenced to estimate repertoire size and the extent of clonotype sharing between individuals. Different laboratories and diverse techniques were used to prepare libraries and sequence TCR repertoires, to increase sequencing depth and limit assay-specific biases. Per donor, leukapheresis produced somewhere between about 0.85 and 10 billion PBMCs. The paper as a whole reports these results and caveats: Estimated clonotype richness was generally larger for naive than for memory subsets. Pairwise subsampling indicated that sequencing depth was expected to affect the degree of clonotype sharing among donors. The genetic and exposure-history diversity represented was limited by the small number of donors. Rarefaction of sorted-subset datasets indicated incomplete sequencing despite the large sequencing depth. Compared with non-shared clonotypes, clonotypes shared by all four sorted-subset donors had higher generation probabilities. Sampling was restricted to blood, and TCR repertoires in tissue are likely to differ from TCR repertoires in blood. Sharing across a few donors was observed for approximately 5% of naive CD4, over 3% of naive CD8, about 2.3% of memory CD4, and over 0.3% of memory CD8 clonotypes.

The V and J segments used are TRBV7-9 and TRBJ2-5, with the D call perhaps TRBD1 or TRBD2, each one matching 7 bases. Material: naive CD4+ T cells from PBMCs. Interpreted using the paper, the cell subset or site label stands for: CD45RA+ positively selected. This TCR came from a man between 18 and 35 years old in good health. Some clones in this sample may be carry-over from other donors' samples. The nucleotide sequence reads TGTGCCAGCAGCCAATTGGGAGGGGGCGCGGAGACCCAGTACTTC. Translation gives CASSQLGGGAETQYF.